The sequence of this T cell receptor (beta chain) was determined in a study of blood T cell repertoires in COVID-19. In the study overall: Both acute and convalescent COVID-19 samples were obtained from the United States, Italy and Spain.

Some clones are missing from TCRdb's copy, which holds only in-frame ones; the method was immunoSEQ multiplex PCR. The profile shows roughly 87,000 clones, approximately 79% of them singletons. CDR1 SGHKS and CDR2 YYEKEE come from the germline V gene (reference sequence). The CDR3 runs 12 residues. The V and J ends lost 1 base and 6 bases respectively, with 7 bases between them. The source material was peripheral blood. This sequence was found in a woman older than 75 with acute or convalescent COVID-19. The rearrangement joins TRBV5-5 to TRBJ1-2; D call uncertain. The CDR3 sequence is CASSLSRDGYTF. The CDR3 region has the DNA TGTGCCAGCAGCTTGTCCCGGGATGGCTACACCTTC. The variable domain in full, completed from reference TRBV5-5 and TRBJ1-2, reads DAGVTQSPTHLIKTRGQQVTLRCSPISGHKSVSWYQQVLGQGPQFIFQYYEKEERGRGNFPDRFSARQFPNYSSELNVNALLLGDSALYLCASSLSRDGYTFGSGTRLTVV.